What follows are 22 T cell receptor beta chains derived from one specimen sequenced in a study of cytomegalovirus exposure and HLA in healthy donors (dated by TCRdb to about 2017). Library creation used the immunoSEQ multiplex PCR assay. A mixture of 60 forward primers for TCR Vbeta segments and 13 reverse primers for TCR Jbeta segments was used in the multiplex PCR. The immuneACCESS repertoire file appears here via TCRdb, limited to in-frame rearrangements. These files lack a portion of the clones; in checked studies, under half of the deficit traces to unresolved V genes, and the cause of the others is not known. The sample has about 180,000 clones on record, about 82% of them singletons. The ten largest make up around 1.6% of the sample. The sample consisted of PBMCs. Source of these receptors: a man between 18 and 29 years old in good health and CMV-seronegative.

Comment on this clone: Different DNA sequences within this sample yield the same CDR3. The V call is TRBV5-1, the J call TRBJ2-5; the match to TRBD2 covers 7 bases. The V gene's germline CDR1 is SGHRS and CDR2 YFSETQ. The CDR3 consists of 17 residues. Trimming at V came to 4 bases and at J to 1 base, leaving 13 bases not matched to a gene. Here the CDR3 reads CASSLGVSSGAQETQYF. The DNA of the CDR3 is TGCGCCAGCAGCCTGGGGGTCTCAAGCGGGGCCCAAGAGACCCAGTACTTC.

The chain has TRBV10-3 and TRBJ1-1; 7 bases map to TRBD1. J gave up 7 bases and V 5 bases, and 7 bases lay outside the gene matches. The CDR3 extends over 13 amino acids. Looked up from germline, CDR1 is ENHRY and CDR2 is SYGVKD. CDR3 in amino acids: CAISPDRVDEAFF. The CDR3 coding sequence is TGTGCCATCAGTCCCGACAGGGTCGATGAAGCTTTCTTT.

This chain links TRBV7-2 with TRBJ1-3; a weak D match, TRBD1 (5 bases). Germline assignment: CDR1 SGHTA and CDR2 FQGNSA. Trimming left V 5 bases short and J 0 bases short, with 11 bases between. The CDR3 runs 15 residues. The CDR3 reads CASSRGASSGNTIYF. CDR3 coding DNA: TGTGCCAGCAGCCGTGGGGCGAGCTCTGGAAACACCATATATTTT.

The chain employs TRBV15 and TRBJ2-7; 7 bases are a match to TRBD1. Germline lookup yields CDR1 LNHNV and CDR2 YYDKDF (reference sequence). Losses at the gene ends were 5 bases for V and 3 bases for J; bases not matched to a gene: 1. This CDR3 is built from 12 residues. CDR3 nucleotides: TGTGCCACCAGCCCAGGGGGCTACGAGCAGTACTTC. Protein: CATSPGGYEQYF.

This clone appeared a single time. CDR3 amino acids: CAWTGFGTGELFF. DNA of the CDR3: TGTGCCTGGACAGGGTTTGGGACCGGGGAGCTGTTTTTT. The rearrangement joins TRBV30 to TRBJ2-2; possibly TRBD1 for D (5 bases). Germline V CDR1 and CDR2: GTSNPN, SVGIG (reference sequence). The CDR3 loop spans 13 amino acids. V lost 4 bases and J 5 bases, leaving 11 bases between the germline ends.

This rearrangement joins TRBV6-1 to TRBJ1-3; 8 nucleotides match TRBD1. With 1 base clipped from V and 7 bases from J, the junction kept 0 bases outside the gene matches. CDR3 length equals 13 residues. Germline V CDR1 and CDR2: MNHNS, SASEGT. DNA for the CDR3: TGTGCCAGCAGTGAAGGACAGGGGAACACCATATATTTT. Amino acids: CASSEGQGNTIYF.

The table lists this clone with a few counts. The chain has TRBV6-6 and TRBJ2-5, with 12 bases aligning to TRBD2. The CDR3 is 15 residues long. J gave up 5 bases and V 4 bases, and 5 bases lay outside the gene matches. Germline-derived CDR1 and CDR2 are MNHNY and SVGAGI (reference sequence). CDR3 bases: TGTGCCAGCAGTTCGACTAGCGGGGGTTCGGAGACCCAGTACTTC. Its translation is CASSSTSGGSETQYF.

The rearrangement links TRBV6-5 to TRBJ2-7, with TRBD2 matching 7 bases. Germline values: CDR1 MNHEY, CDR2 SVGAGI. Losses at the gene ends were 7 bases for V and 2 bases for J; bases not matched to a gene: 11. This CDR3 spans 15 amino acids. The chain's CDR3 is CASTKRLAGPYEQYF. For the CDR3, the DNA is TGTGCCAGCACCAAGCGACTAGCAGGACCCTACGAGCAGTACTTC.

This clone was detected once. The chain has TRBV14 and TRBJ2-7; a possible D gene is TRBD2 (6 bases). CDR1 is SGHDN, CDR2 FVKESK, per germline. This CDR3 is 12 amino acids long. Trimming took 4 bases from V and 4 from J, leaving 8 bases between them. The chain's CDR3 is CASSRLDYEQYF. For the CDR3, the DNA is TGTGCCAGCAGCCGACTAGATTACGAGCAGTACTTC.

J is TRBJ2-7 and V is TRBV5-4; 10 nucleotides agree with TRBD2. V lost 4 bases and J lost 4; bases outside the gene matches: 5. This CDR3 spans 14 amino acids. The germline V gene has CDR1 SGHNT and CDR2 YYREEE (reference sequence). The CDR3 reads CASSPGLASYEQYF. The CDR3 DNA reads TGTGCCAGCAGCCCGGGACTAGCGTCTTACGAGCAGTACTTC.

This clone has a single count. The V and J genes are TRBV5-1 and TRBJ2-3; 7 bases line up with TRBD2. From germline, CDR1 is SGHRS and CDR2 YFSETQ. J lost 2 bases, V lost 7 bases, and 7 bases had no gene match. The CDR3 has 14 residues. The CDR3 loop is CASGFGGITDTQYF. The CDR3 DNA reads as TGCGCCAGCGGGTTCGGGGGGATCACAGATACGCAGTATTTT.

This chain links TRBV18 with TRBJ1-2, with 10 bases that match TRBD1. The trim removed 3 bases at V and 5 bases at J, leaving 9 bases unmatched. Per germline, CDR1 KGHSH and CDR2 LQKENI. The CDR3 spans 16 residues. The CDR3 spells CASSPNSRTGGYGYTF. CDR3 DNA: TGTGCCAGCTCACCTAACAGTCGGACAGGGGGATATGGCTACACCTTC.

In DNA form, the CDR3 reads TGTGCCAGCAGGCGGGACAGGGGAAGTTCACCCCTCCACTTT. Residues: CASRRDRGSSPLHF. The chain combines TRBV6-5 with TRBJ1-6; TRBD1 aligns across 10 bases. The J segment lost 9 bases and the V segment lost 6 bases, leaving 5 bases of the junction unmatched. CDR1 is MNHEY and CDR2 is SVGAGI in the germline V gene. This CDR3 is 14 amino acids long.

The rearrangement uses TRBV19 and TRBJ2-7; D unresolved. V was trimmed by 5 bases and J by 2 bases, leaving 10 bases between them. The V gene's germline CDR1 is LNHDA and CDR2 SQIVND (reference sequence). CDR3 size: 13 residues. The CDR3 DNA sequence: TGTGCCAGTAGTCACGGTACTCCCTACGAGCAGTACTTC. Translation gives CASSHGTPYEQYF. Based on the CDR3 plus reference TRBV19 and TRBJ2-7, the full variable domain is DGGITQSPKYLFRKEGQNVTLSCEQNLNHDAMYWYRQDPGQGLRLIYYSQIVNDFQKGDIAEGYSVSREKKESFPLTVTSAQKNPTAFYLCASSHGTPYEQYFGPGTRLTVT.

The chain uses TRBV5-1 and TRBJ1-2; 7 bases map to TRBD1. The CDR3 is 14 residues long. V lost 3 bases to trimming and J lost 11 bases; unmatched junction nucleotides: 13. Germline CDR1 reads SGHRS; CDR2 reads YFSETQ. Here the CDR3 reads CASSWDGTEVSYTF. The CDR3 DNA follows: TGCGCCAGCAGCTGGGATGGGACAGAAGTGTCTTACACCTTC.

The chain is built from TRBV30 and TRBJ1-2, with 8 bases lining up with TRBD1. Germline V gene sequence: CDR1 GTSNPN, CDR2 SVGIG (reference sequence). V was clipped by 3 bases and J by 4 bases; unmatched bases: 10. CDR3 length: 15 residues. The CDR3 region has the DNA TGTGCCTGGAGCAGGGGGCTGAGTCGGATCTATGGCTACACCTTC. This sequence encodes CAWSRGLSRIYGYTF.

V and J are TRBV4-2 and TRBJ1-5; TRBD1 agrees at 10 bases. V was clipped by 1 base and J by 3 bases; unmatched bases: 3. Germline assignment: CDR1 LGHNA and CDR2 YNFKEQ. CDR3 length: 16 amino acids. CDR3 region: CASSQGTGGFNQPQHF. For the CDR3, the DNA is TGTGCCAGCAGCCAAGGGACAGGGGGGTTCAATCAGCCCCAGCATTTT.

The CDR3 DNA is TGTGCCACCAGCAGAGATCTAGCGGGGGGGCCTCGTGTGGGCAATGAGCAGTTCTTC. Its protein product is CATSRDLAGGPRVGNEQFF. The genes are TRBV15 and TRBJ2-1, with 12 bases fitting TRBD2. CDR1 and CDR2 from the germline V gene are LNHNV and YYDKDF (reference sequence). The CDR3 loop spans 19 amino acids. The V segment lost 0 bases and the J segment 6 bases; nucleotides outside the gene matches: 12.

This chain uses TRBV2 with TRBJ2-7; 8 bases align to TRBD1. J lost 4 bases, V lost 5 bases, and 4 bases had no gene match. Germline V gives CDR1 SNHLY, CDR2 FYNNEI. The CDR3 totals 13 residues. The CDR3 region is CASSQDRVYEQYF. For the CDR3, the DNA is TGTGCCAGCAGTCAGGACAGGGTGTACGAGCAGTACTTC.

The CDR3 sequence is CASSALGAGGQLGLFF. The CDR3 DNA reads as TGTGCCAGCAGTGCCCTCGGAGCGGGAGGCCAACTTGGATTGTTCTTC. The chain uses TRBV2 and TRBJ2-1; 9 bases agree with TRBD2. Germline CDR1 reads SNHLY; CDR2 reads FYNNEI. V dropped 4 bases and J dropped 15; count of bases not matched to a gene: 19. The CDR3 loop spans 16 amino acids.

The gene calls are TRBV5-8 and TRBJ2-2; 9 bases are a match to TRBD2. V shed 6 bases, J shed 3 bases, and the junction held 9 bases outside the gene matches. Germline V lookup: CDR1 SGHTS, CDR2 YDEGEE. CDR3 length equals 16 residues. The CDR3: CASTLAGRAHTGELFF. In nucleotides, the CDR3 is TGTGCCAGCACCCTAGCGGGGAGGGCACACACCGGGGAGCTGTTTTTT.

A remark on this clone: At one boundary the junction diverges from the germline segment, which might be a read error. The sample carries other DNA sequences with the same CDR3. The chain carries TRBV7-3 and TRBJ1-1; D is possibly TRBD1 (6 bases). This CDR3 has 13 residues. In germline, CDR1 is SGHTA, CDR2 FQGTGA. CDR3 protein: CASSLGANTEAFF. The CDR3 DNA is TGCGCCAGCAGCTTGGGGGCGAACACTGAAGCTTTCTTT. The variable domain in full, completed from reference TRBV7-3 and TRBJ1-1, reads GAGVSQTPSNKVTEKGKYVELRCDPISGHTALYWYRQSLGQGPEFLIYFQGTGAADDSGLPNDRFFAVRPEGSVSTLKIQRTERGDSAVYLCASSLGANTEAFFGQGTRLTVV.